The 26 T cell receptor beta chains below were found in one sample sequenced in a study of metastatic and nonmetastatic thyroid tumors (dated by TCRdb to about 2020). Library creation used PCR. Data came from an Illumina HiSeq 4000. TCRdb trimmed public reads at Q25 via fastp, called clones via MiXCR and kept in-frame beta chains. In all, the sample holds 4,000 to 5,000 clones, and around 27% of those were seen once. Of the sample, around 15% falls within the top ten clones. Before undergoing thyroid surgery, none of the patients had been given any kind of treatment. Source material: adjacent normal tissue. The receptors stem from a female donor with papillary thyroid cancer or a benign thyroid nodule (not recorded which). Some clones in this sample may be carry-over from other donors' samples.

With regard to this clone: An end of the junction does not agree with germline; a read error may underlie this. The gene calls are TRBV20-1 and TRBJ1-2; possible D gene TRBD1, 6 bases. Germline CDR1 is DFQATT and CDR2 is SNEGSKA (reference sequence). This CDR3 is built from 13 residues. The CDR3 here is CSARGGHNYDYNF. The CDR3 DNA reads TGCAGTGCTAGGGGGGGGCATAACTATGACTACAACTTC.

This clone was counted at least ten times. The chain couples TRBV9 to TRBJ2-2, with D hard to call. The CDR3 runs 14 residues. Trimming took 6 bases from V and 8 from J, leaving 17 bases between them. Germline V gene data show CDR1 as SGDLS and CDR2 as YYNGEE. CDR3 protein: CASTSTSKWGELFF. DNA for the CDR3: TGTGCCAGCACCAGTACCTCTAAGTGGGGGGAGCTGTTTTTT.

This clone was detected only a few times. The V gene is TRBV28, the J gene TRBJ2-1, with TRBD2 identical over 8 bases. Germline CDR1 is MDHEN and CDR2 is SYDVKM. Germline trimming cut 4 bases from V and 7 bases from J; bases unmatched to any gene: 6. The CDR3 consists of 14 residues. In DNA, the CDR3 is TGTGCCAGCAGTTCCGGGACTAGTAGGAATGAGCAGTTCTTC. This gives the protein CASSSGTSRNEQFF.

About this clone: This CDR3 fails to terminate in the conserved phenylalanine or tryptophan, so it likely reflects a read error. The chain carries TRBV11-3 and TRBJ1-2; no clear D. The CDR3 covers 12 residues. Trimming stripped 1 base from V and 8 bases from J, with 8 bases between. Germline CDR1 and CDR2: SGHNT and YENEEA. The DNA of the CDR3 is TGTGCCAGCAGCTTAGTAGGTCGAGGCTACACCGTC. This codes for CASSLVGRGYTV.

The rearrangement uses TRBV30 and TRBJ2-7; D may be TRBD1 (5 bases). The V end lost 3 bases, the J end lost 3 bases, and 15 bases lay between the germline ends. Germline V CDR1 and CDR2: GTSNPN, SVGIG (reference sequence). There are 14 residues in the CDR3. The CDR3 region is CAWRPGQGNYEQYF. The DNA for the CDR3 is TGTGCCTGGAGACCCGGACAAGGGAACTACGAGCAGTACTTC.

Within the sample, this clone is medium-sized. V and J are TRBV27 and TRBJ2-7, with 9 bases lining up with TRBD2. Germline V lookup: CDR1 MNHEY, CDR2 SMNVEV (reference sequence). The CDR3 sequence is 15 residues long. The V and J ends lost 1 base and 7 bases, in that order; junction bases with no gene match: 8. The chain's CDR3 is CASSLWAGGLPEQYF. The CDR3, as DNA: TGTGCCAGCAGTTTATGGGCGGGAGGGCTCCCTGAGCAGTACTTC.

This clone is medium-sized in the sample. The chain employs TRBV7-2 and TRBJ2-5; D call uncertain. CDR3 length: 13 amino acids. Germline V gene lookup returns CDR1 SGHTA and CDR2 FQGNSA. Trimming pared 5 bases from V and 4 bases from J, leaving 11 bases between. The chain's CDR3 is CASSQGRLETQYF. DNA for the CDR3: TGTGCCAGCAGCCAAGGACGGTTAGAGACCCAGTACTTC.

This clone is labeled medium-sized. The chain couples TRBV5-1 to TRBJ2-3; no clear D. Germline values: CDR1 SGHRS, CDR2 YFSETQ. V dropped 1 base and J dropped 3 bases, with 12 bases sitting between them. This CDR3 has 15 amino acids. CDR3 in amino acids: CASSLRSTRTDTQYF. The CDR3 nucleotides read TGCGCCAGCAGCTTGCGAAGTACTCGAACAGATACGCAGTATTTT.

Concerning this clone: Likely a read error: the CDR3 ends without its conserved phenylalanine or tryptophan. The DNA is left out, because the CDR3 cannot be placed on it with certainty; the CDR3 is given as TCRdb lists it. This CDR3 reads CAWSVALGGDNDFL. The V call is TRBV30, the J call TRBJ1-1; the table calls TRBD1, which could not be checked here. The CDR3 length is 14 residues, termini included. The V gene's germline CDR1 is GTSNPN and CDR2 SVGIG (reference sequence).

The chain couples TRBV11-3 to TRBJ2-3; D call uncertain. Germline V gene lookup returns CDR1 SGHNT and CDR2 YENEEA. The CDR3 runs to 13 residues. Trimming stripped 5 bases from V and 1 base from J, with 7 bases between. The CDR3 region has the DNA TGTGCCAGCAGCCCCTCGCGCACAGATACGCAGTATTTT. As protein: CASSPSRTDTQYF.

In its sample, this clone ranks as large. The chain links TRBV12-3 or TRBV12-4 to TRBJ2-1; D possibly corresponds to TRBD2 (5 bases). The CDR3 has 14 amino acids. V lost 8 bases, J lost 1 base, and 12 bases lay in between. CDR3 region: CASLPGRSYNEQFF. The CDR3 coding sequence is TGTGCCAGCCTACCGGGGAGATCCTACAATGAGCAGTTCTTC.

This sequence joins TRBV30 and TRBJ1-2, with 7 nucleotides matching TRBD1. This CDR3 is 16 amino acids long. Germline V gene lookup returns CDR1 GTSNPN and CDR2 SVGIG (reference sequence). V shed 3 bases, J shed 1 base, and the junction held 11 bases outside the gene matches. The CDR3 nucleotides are TGTGCCTGGAGGCGTCTCGGGGACAGCGGTAACTATGGCTACACCTTC. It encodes CAWRRLGDSGNYGYTF.

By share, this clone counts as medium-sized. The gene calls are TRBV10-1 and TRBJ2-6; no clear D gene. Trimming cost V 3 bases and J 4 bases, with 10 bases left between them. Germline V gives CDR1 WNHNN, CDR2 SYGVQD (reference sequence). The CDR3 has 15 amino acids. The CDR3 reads CASSDLLSGANVLTF. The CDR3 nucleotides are TGCGCCAGCAGTGACTTATTATCCGGGGCCAACGTCCTGACTTTC.

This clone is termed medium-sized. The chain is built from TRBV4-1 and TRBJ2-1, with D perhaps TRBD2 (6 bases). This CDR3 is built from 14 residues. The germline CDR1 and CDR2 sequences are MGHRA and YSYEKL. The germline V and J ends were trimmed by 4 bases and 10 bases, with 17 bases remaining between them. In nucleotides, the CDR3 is TGCGCCAGCAGCCGAACCCTAGGACTACCAGAGCAGTTCTTC. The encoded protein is CASSRTLGLPEQFF.

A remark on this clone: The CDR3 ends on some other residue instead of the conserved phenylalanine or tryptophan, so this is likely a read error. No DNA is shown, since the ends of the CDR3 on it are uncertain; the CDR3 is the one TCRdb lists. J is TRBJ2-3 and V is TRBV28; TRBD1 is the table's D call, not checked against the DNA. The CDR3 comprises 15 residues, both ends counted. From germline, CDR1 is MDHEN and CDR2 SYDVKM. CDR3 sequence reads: CASSPGTGSTDTQIL.

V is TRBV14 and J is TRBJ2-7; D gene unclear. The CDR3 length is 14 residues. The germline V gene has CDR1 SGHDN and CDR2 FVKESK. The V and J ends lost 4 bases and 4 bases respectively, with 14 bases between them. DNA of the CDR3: TGTGCCAGCAGCCCGACTCCTTACGGGTACGAGCAGTACTTC. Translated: CASSPTPYGYEQYF. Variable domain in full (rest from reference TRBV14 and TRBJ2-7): EAGVTQFPSHSVIEKGQTVTLRCDPISGHDNLYWYRRVMGKEIKFLLHFVKESKQDESGMPNNRFLAERTGGTYSTLKVQPAELEDSGVYFCASSPTPYGYEQYFGPGTRLTVT.

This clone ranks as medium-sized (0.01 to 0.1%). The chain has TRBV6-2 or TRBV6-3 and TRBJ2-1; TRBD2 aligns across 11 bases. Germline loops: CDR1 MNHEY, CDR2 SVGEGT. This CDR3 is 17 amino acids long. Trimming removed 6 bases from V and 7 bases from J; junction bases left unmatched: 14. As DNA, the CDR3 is TGTGCCAGCAGGGGGATTGGGCTAGCGGGAGGCCGGAATGAGCAGTTCTTC. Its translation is CASRGIGLAGGRNEQFF.

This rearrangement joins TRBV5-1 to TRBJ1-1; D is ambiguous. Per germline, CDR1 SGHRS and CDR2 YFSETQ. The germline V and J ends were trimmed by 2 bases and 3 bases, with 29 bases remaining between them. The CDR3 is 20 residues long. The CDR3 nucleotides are TGCGCCAGCAGCTTATTTCCCGTGGGGAGGGCGGGCAGTGTCGACACTGAAGCTTTCTTT. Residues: CASSLFPVGRAGSVDTEAFF.

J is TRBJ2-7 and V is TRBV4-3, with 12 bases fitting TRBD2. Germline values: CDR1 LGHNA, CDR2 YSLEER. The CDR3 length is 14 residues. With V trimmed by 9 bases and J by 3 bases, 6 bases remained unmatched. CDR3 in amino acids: CASPTSGGYYEQYF. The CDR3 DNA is TGCGCCAGTCCGACTAGCGGGGGCTACTACGAGCAGTACTTC.

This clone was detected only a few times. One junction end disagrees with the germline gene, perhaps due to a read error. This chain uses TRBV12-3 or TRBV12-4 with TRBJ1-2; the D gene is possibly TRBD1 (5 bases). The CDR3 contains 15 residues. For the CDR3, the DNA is TGTGCCAGCAGTTCAACTGGGGGGGGGATATATGTCTACACCTTC. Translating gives CASSSTGGGIYVYTF.

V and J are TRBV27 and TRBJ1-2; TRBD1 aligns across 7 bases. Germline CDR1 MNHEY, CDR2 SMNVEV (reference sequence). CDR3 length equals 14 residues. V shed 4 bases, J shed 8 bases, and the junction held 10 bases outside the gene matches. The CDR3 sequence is CASSYRDSVGGYTF. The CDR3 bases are TGTGCCAGCAGTTACCGGGACAGTGTAGGGGGCTACACCTTC.

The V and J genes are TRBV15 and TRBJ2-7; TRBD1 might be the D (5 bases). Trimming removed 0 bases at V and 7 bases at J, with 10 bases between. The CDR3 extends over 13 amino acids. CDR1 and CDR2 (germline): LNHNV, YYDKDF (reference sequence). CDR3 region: CATSRDRAGEQYF. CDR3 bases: TGTGCCACCAGCAGAGACAGGGCAGGGGAGCAGTACTTC.

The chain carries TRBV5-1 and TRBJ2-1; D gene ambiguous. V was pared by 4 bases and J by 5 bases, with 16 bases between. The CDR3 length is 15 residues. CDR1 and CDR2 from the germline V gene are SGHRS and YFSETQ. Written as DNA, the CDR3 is TGCGCCAGCAGCCCGGGTCTAGGAATCCACAATGAGCAGTTCTTC. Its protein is CASSPGLGIHNEQFF.

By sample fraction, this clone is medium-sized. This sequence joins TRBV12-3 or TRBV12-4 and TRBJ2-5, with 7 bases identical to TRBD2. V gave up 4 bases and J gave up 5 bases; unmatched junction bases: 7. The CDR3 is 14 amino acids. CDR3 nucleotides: TGTGCCAGCAGTTCAGGGAGGGGCAGGGAGACCCAGTACTTC. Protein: CASSSGRGRETQYF.

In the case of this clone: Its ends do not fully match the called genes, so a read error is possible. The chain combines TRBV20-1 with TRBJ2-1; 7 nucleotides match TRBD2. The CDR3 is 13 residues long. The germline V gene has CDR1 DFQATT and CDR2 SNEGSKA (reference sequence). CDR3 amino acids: CSAQLGLEAAEFF. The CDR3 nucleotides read TGCAGTGCCCAGCTAGGACTAGAAGCCGCGGAGTTTTTC.

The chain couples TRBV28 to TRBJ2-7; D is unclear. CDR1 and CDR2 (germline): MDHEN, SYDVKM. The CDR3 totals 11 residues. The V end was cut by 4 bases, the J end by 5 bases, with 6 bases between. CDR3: CASSYWDEQYF. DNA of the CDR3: TGTGCCAGCAGTTACTGGGACGAGCAGTACTTC.